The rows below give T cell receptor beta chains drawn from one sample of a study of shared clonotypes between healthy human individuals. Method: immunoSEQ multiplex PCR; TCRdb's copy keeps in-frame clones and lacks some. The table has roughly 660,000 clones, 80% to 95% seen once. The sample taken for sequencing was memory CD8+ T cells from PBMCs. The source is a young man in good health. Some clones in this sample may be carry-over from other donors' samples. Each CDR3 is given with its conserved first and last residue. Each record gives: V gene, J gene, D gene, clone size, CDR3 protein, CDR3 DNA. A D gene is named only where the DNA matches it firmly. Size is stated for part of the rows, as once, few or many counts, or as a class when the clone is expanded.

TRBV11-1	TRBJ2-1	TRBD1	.	CASSLWDRGAHPLYNEQFF	TGTGCCAGCAGCCTATGGGACAGGGGGGCTCATCCCCTATACAATGAGCAGTTCTTC
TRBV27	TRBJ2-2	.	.	CASSRSSAGELFF	TGTGCCAGCAGCCGCAGTTCGGCCGGGGAGCTGTTTTTT
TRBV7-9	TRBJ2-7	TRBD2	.	CASSLRTSGIYEQYF	TGTGCCAGCAGCTTGCGGACTAGCGGGATCTACGAGCAGTACTTC
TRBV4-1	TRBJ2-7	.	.	CASSQDRGTSYSYEQYF	TGCGCCAGCAGCCAAGATCGGGGGACCTCGTACTCCTACGAGCAGTACTTC
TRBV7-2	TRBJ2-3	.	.	CASSLASIADTQYF	TGTGCCAGCAGCTTAGCATCGATAGCGGATACGCAGTATTTT
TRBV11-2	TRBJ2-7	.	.	CASSSPGSSYEQYF	TGTGCCAGCAGCTCTCCGGGAAGCTCCTACGAGCAGTACTTC
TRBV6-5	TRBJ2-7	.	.	CASSSFPGAIYEQYF	TGTGCCAGCAGTTCTTTTCCGGGGGCGATCTACGAGCAGTACTTC
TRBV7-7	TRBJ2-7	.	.	CASSQDSSYEQYF	TGTGCCAGCAGCCAGGACAGCTCCTACGAGCAGTACTTC
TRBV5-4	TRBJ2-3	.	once	CASSLELAGPVDTQYF	TGTGCCAGCAGCTTGGAACTGGCGGGACCAGTAGATACGCAGTATTTT
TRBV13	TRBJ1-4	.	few	CASSAGGAQEKLFF	TGTGCCAGCTCAGCAGGAGGGGCGCAAGAAAAACTGTTTTTT
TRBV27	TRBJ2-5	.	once	CASSLPQETQYF	TGTGCCAGCAGTTTACCCCAAGAGACCCAGTACTTC
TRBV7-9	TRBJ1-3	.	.	CASSLATGSSGNTIYF	TGTGCCAGCAGCTTAGCGACAGGTAGCTCTGGAAACACCATATATTTT
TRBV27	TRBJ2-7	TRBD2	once	CASSPGQAGVYEQYF	TGTGCCAGCAGTCCAGGCCAAGCGGGGGTATACGAGCAGTACTTC
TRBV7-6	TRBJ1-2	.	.	CASSLEGRNYGYTF	TGTGCCAGCAGCTTAGAAGGGCGCAACTATGGCTACACCTTC
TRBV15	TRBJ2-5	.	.	CATSASSQETQYF	TGTGCCACCAGCGCTAGCAGCCAAGAGACCCAGTACTTC
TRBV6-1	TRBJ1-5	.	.	CASSEVWAQPQHF	TGTGCCAGCAGTGAAGTGTGGGCTCAGCCCCAGCATTTT
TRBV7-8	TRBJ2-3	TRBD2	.	CASSILAKRTDTQYF	TGTGCCAGCAGCATACTAGCGAAACGCACAGATACGCAGTATTTT
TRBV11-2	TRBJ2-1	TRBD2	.	CASSSISGGSSLVF	TGTGCCAGCAGCTCTATATCAGGCGGGAGCAGCTTGGTCTTC
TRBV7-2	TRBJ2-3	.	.	CASSSTVTDTQYF	TGTGCCAGCAGCTCCACGGTCACAGATACGCAGTATTTT
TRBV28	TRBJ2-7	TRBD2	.	CASSPGLAGGSAYEQYF	TGTGCCAGCAGTCCAGGACTAGCGGGAGGTAGCGCCTACGAGCAGTACTTC
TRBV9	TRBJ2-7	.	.	CASSVVPTGPLSYEQYF	TGTGCCAGCAGCGTAGTCCCAACCGGGCCCCTCTCCTACGAGCAGTACTTC
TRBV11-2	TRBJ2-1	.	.	CASSLGMGPYEQFF	TGTGCCAGCAGCTTAGGTATGGGACCCTATGAGCAGTTCTTC
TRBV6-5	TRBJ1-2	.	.	CASSSGGDYGYTF	TGTGCCAGCAGCAGCGGGGGGGACTATGGCTACACCTTC
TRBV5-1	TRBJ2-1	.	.	CASRHDSGAYNEQFF	TGCGCCAGCAGACATGACTCAGGGGCTTACAATGAGCAGTTCTTC
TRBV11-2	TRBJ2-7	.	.	CASNEPLYSSEQYF	TGTGCCAGCAACGAACCACTCTATTCATCGGAGCAGTACTTC
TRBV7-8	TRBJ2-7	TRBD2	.	CASSLPPTSGRVSGYEQYF	TGTGCCAGCAGCCTCCCCCCGACTAGCGGGAGGGTCTCGGGCTACGAGCAGTACTTC
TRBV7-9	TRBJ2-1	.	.	CASGKERVGSYNEQFF	TGTGCCAGCGGCAAGGAGCGCGTGGGGTCCTACAATGAGCAGTTCTTC
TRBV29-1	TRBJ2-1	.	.	CSTKEDGWGYNEQFF	TGCAGCACAAAGGAGGACGGCTGGGGCTACAATGAGCAGTTCTTC
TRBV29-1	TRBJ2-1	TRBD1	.	CSVGTLIGQGATKAYEQFF	TGCAGCGTTGGAACCCTAATCGGACAGGGGGCGACTAAAGCCTATGAGCAGTTCTTC
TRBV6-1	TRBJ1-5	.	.	CASRLLPLLNQPQHF	TGTGCCAGCAGATTGTTGCCCTTGCTCAATCAGCCCCAGCATTTT
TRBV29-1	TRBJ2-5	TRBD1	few	CSVEAYGDRAQETQYF	TGCAGCGTTGAAGCCTATGGGGACAGGGCCCAAGAGACCCAGTACTTC